This TCR beta chain was captured by sequencing in a study of blood T cells in healthy people across ages. Study-wide results and caveats: TCR beta diversity was tightly associated with the proportion of naive T cells. Aged donors had fewer naive CD4+ cells and lower diversity than long-lived donors. Unsorted PBMCs blocked a conclusive comparison of naive and antigen-experienced cells.

On this clonotype itself: The antigen remains unidentified.

Germline V lookup: CDR1 KGHSH, CDR2 LQKENI. CDR3 length equals 14 residues. Trimming stripped 4 bases from V and 5 bases from J, with 9 bases between. A second PCR of roughly 7 to 11 cycles used a sample-barcoded 5' primer and a J-beta primer mix. CDR3-containing paired-end reads numbered at least 2.5 million in each sample. In TCRdb, the 5' RACE reads were re-called with MiXCR into one record per CDR3 protein. Of about 1.8 million distinct CDR3 sequences listed, about 50% are singletons. This chain links TRBV18 with TRBJ1-6; D gene uncertain. Sample: blood. This TCR was recovered from a woman between 40 and 55 years old in good health. The CDR3 region is CASSRRDHNSPLHF. The CDR3 bases are TGTGCCAGCTCACGCCGGGATCATAATTCACCCCTCCACTTT.